This entry lists 20 T cell receptor beta chains sequenced from one sample in a study of PD-1 blockade in classical Hodgkin lymphoma. Profiling relied on immunoSEQ multiplex PCR, and the TCRdb table lists in-frame clones only, not all of them. The repertoire holds under 60,000 clones, with roughly 86% as singletons. Time point here: cycle 4 day 1 (C4D1), after more than five weeks of nivolumab. With no exception, relapse followed autologous stem cell transplantation in all patients, and brentuximab vedotin exposure varied. The sample here was peripheral blood mononuclear cells (PBMCs), taken before the fourth cycle of nivolumab. These receptors all come from a human donor with classical Hodgkin lymphoma.

The J gene is TRBJ1-5, the V gene TRBV10-3, with D possibly matching TRBD1 (6 bases). V lost 2 bases and J 7 bases, leaving 18 bases between the germline ends. CDR3 length: 16 amino acids. Germline V CDR1 and CDR2: ENHRY, SYGVKD. CDR3 sequence: CAISEHGTLGGQPQHF. The CDR3, as DNA: TGTGCCATCAGTGAGCACGGGACATTAGGTGGCCAGCCCCAGCATTTT.

The chain is built from TRBV10-3 and TRBJ1-5; no firm D call. The germline V and J ends were trimmed by 0 bases and 2 bases, with 5 bases remaining between them. The CDR3 length is 14 residues. Germline assignment: CDR1 ENHRY and CDR2 SYGVKD. Written as DNA, the CDR3 is TGTGCCATCAGTGAGTCTCGGGGCAATCAGCCCCAGCATTTT. Encoded protein: CAISESRGNQPQHF.

This rearrangement joins TRBV13 to TRBJ2-3; D is unresolved. The germline V gene encodes CDR1 PRHDT and CDR2 FYEKMQ (reference sequence). The CDR3 covers 13 residues. V lost 3 bases, J lost 4 bases, and 8 bases lay in between. This CDR3 reads CASSFVRPDTQYF. The CDR3 nucleotides read TGTGCCAGCAGCTTCGTGCGCCCAGATACGCAGTATTTT.

The V gene is TRBV19, the J gene TRBJ1-1, with D unclear. The V and J ends lost 9 bases and 1 base respectively, with 3 bases between them. Germline loops: CDR1 LNHDA, CDR2 SQIVND (reference sequence). The CDR3 runs to 10 residues. CDR3 amino acids: CASRNTEAFF. The CDR3 region has the DNA TGTGCCAGCAGGAACACTGAAGCTTTCTTT. Looking up the rest from reference TRBV19 and TRBJ1-1 gives the full variable domain: DGGITQSPKYLFRKEGQNVTLSCEQNLNHDAMYWYRQDPGQGLRLIYYSQIVNDFQKGDIAEGYSVSREKKESFPLTVTSAQKNPTAFYLCASRNTEAFFGQGTRLTVV.

This clone is a singleton in its sample. The chain joins TRBV5-1 to TRBJ1-2; a weak D match, TRBD1 (6 bases). CDR3 length: 14 amino acids. V was cut by 0 bases and J by 12 bases, with 18 bases left in between. CDR1 is SGHRS and CDR2 is YFSETQ in the germline V gene. This CDR3 is CASSLGRDKASNTF. CDR3 DNA: TGCGCCAGCAGCTTGGGCCGGGACAAGGCCTCCAACACCTTC.

The V and J genes are TRBV7-9 and TRBJ1-2, with a tentative D call TRBD1 (6 bases). The CDR3 sequence is 14 residues long. V shed 5 bases and J shed 4 bases, with 14 bases lying between them. In germline, CDR1 is SEHNR, CDR2 FQNEAQ (reference sequence). CDR3 residues: CASSLGQSLYGYTF. CDR3 nucleotides: TGTGCCAGCAGCCTTGGACAGTCGCTCTATGGCTACACCTTC.

This chain connects TRBV27 to TRBJ1-5, with D tentatively TRBD1 (5 bases). Trimming left V 6 bases short and J 6 bases short, with 30 bases between. The CDR3 has 19 residues. CDR1 and CDR2 from the germline V gene are MNHEY and SMNVEV (reference sequence). CDR3 nucleotide sequence: TGTGCCAGCAGACGGCGGCTTGGGGACCTGAATTACCTCGGTCAGCCCCAGCATTTT. It yields the protein CASRRRLGDLNYLGQPQHF.

CDR3 sequence (DNA): TGTGCCAGCAGTGAGCGACAGGGCATGGGGGCCAAAAACATTCAGTACTTC. Its translation: CASSERQGMGAKNIQYF. The chain has TRBV6-1 and TRBJ2-4; 7 bases fit TRBD1. CDR1 and CDR2 from the germline V gene are MNHNS and SASEGT. The CDR3 totals 17 residues. The ends lost 3 bases at V and 1 base at J; junction bases unmatched: 9.

The chain combines TRBV7-2 with TRBJ2-1; 12 bases align to TRBD2. This CDR3 spans 15 amino acids. Looked up from germline, CDR1 is SGHTA and CDR2 is FQGNSA. The V and J ends lost 0 bases and 9 bases, in that order; junction bases with no gene match: 3. The CDR3 reads CASSLALAGGPEQFF. The CDR3 bases are TGTGCCAGCAGCTTAGCCCTAGCGGGGGGGCCTGAGCAGTTCTTC.

CDR3 loop: CASSPGPGRYNEQFF. DNA of the CDR3: TGTGCCAGCTCACCAGGGCCTGGACGATACAATGAGCAGTTCTTC. The chain carries TRBV18 and TRBJ2-1; no reliable D call. From germline, CDR1 is KGHSH and CDR2 LQKENI. The CDR3 is 15 amino acids. Trimming stripped 2 bases from V and 4 bases from J, with 12 bases between.

This chain joins TRBV11-2 and TRBJ2-1; D is unclear. The CDR3 is made up of 15 amino acids. Deletions cut 1 base from V and 0 bases from J, with 7 bases between. Germline CDR1 SGHAT, CDR2 FQNNGV. CDR3 sequence reads: CASSLGSGSYNEQFF. DNA of the CDR3: TGTGCCAGCAGCTTAGGATCAGGCTCCTACAATGAGCAGTTCTTC.

The chain couples TRBV7-9 to TRBJ2-1, with a tentative D call TRBD1 (6 bases). Germline loops: CDR1 SEHNR, CDR2 FQNEAQ (reference sequence). There are 12 residues in the CDR3. V lost 5 bases, J lost 5 bases, and 7 bases lay in between. DNA of the CDR3: TGTGCCAGCAGCCGGACAGACAATGAGCAGTTCTTC. Protein product: CASSRTDNEQFF.

The V gene is TRBV5-1, the J gene TRBJ2-7, with 7 bases fitting TRBD2. This CDR3 has 16 residues. The V segment lost 4 bases and the J segment 2 bases; nucleotides outside the gene matches: 12. Per the germline V gene, CDR1 is SGHRS and CDR2 is YFSETQ. The CDR3 DNA reads as TGCGCCAGCAGCATACAGGCCTCTAGCGGCCCCTACGAGCAGTACTTC. Protein sequence: CASSIQASSGPYEQYF.

The CDR3, as DNA: TGTGCCAGCAGCCCGGGACTCTTAAACACCGGGGAGCTGTTTTTT. This sequence encodes CASSPGLLNTGELFF. The chain couples TRBV5-8 to TRBJ2-2; possible D gene TRBD2, 6 bases. CDR1 is SGHTS and CDR2 is YDEGEE in the germline V gene. This CDR3 has 15 amino acids. The ends were cut back, 4 bases at V and 2 bases at J, with 12 bases in the middle.

The chain couples TRBV28 to TRBJ2-3; D perhaps matches TRBD1 (6 bases). The CDR3 runs 21 residues. In germline, CDR1 is MDHEN, CDR2 SYDVKM. V dropped 2 bases and J dropped 1 base, with 28 bases sitting between them. CDR3 nucleotide sequence: TGTGCCAGCAGTTTACCCCCGACAGGAGCTCTTGTCCCATTGGGCACAGATACGCAGTATTTT. It codes for CASSLPPTGALVPLGTDTQYF.

The V and J genes are TRBV7-9 and TRBJ2-7; D possibly matches TRBD1 or TRBD2 (6 bases each). This CDR3 is built from 13 residues. Trimming shortened V by 1 base and J by 5 bases, and 9 bases separated the two germline ends. From germline, CDR1 is SEHNR and CDR2 FQNEAQ (reference sequence). The CDR3 DNA follows: TGTGCCAGCAGCTTAGGGGGGGCAAACGAGCAGTACTTC. Protein product: CASSLGGANEQYF.

The chain combines TRBV29-1 with TRBJ2-3; TRBD2 might be the D (6 bases). CDR1 SQVTM and CDR2 ANQGSEA come from the germline V gene. The CDR3 has 14 residues. V lost 1 base and J 0 bases, leaving 8 bases between the germline ends. The CDR3 protein is CSVEGRGSTDTQYF. The CDR3 region has the DNA TGCAGCGTTGAAGGCCGGGGGAGCACAGATACGCAGTATTTT.

CDR3 sequence: CASSLDFTLQETQYF. The DNA for the CDR3 is TGCGCCAGCAGCTTGGACTTTACGCTTCAAGAGACCCAGTACTTC. The V and J genes are TRBV5-1 and TRBJ2-5; no clear D. There are 15 residues in the CDR3. The V gene lost 0 bases and the J gene lost 2 bases, with 11 bases spanning the gap. The germline V gene has CDR1 SGHRS and CDR2 YFSETQ.

CDR3: CASSLDYYEQYF. CDR3 nucleotide sequence: TGTGCCAGCAGCTTAGATTACTACGAGCAGTACTTC. This sequence joins TRBV7-2 and TRBJ2-7; D call uncertain. V was pared by 1 base and J by 3 bases, with 4 bases between. The CDR3 runs 12 residues. Germline CDR1 reads SGHTA; CDR2 reads FQGNSA.

The chain is built from TRBV14 and TRBJ2-1; D gene uncertain. This CDR3 comprises 16 residues. CDR1 and CDR2 (germline): SGHDN, FVKESK. Trimming took off 0 bases at V and 5 bases at J, with 14 bases between the two ends. CDR3: CASSQEGLYPNNEQFF. As DNA, the CDR3 is TGTGCCAGCAGCCAAGAGGGGTTATATCCCAACAATGAGCAGTTCTTC.